This is a list of T cell receptor beta chains from one sample in a study of Ad26.COV2.S vaccination and SARS-CoV-2 variants. Repertoires were generated with immunoSEQ multiplex PCR, while TCRdb's copy carries only in-frame clones and drops some. The sample lists a few hundred thousand clones; around 87% were seen once. Sequences were derived from peripheral blood, sampled in a trial of Ad26.COV2.S vaccine versus placebo. These receptors all stem from a person aged 18 to 59 who received the Ad26.COV2.S COVID-19 vaccine or a placebo. The CDR3 runs from the conserved cysteine through the conserved F or W. Fields, in order: V gene, D gene, J gene, clone size, CDR3 DNA, CDR3 protein. A D gene is named only where the DNA matches it firmly. Size values are once, few and many counts, or a class for expanded clones, and some rows have none.

V: TRBV24-1
D: -
J: TRBJ2-5
size: -
DNA: TGTGCCACCAGTGAGGGGGACGGATTTCGAGAGACCCAGTACTTC
CDR3: CATSEGDGFRETQYF

V: TRBV6-5
D: -
J: TRBJ2-1
size: -
DNA: TGTGCCAGCAGTTACTCGAAACAGGTTGGCCAGTTCTTC
CDR3: CASSYSKQVGQFF

V: TRBV6-6
D: TRBD2
J: TRBJ2-2
size: -
DNA: TGTGCCAGCAAAAAAGGACTAGCGGGGGGGACCGGGGAGCTGTTTTTT
CDR3: CASKKGLAGGTGELFF

V: TRBV2
D: -
J: TRBJ2-2
size: -
DNA: TGTGCCAGCTACCCTCCCTCCGCAGGGCCCACCGGGGAGCTGTTTTTT
CDR3: CASYPPSAGPTGELFF

V: TRBV6-5
D: -
J: TRBJ1-5
size: -
DNA: TGTGCCAGCAGTCACGAGGGGCAACAGCCCCAGCATTTT
CDR3: CASSHEGQQPQHF

V: TRBV24-1
D: -
J: TRBJ1-5
size: -
DNA: TGTGCCACCAGTGACTCCGGGACCGTACTCGGGGTTCAGCCCCAGCATTTT
CDR3: CATSDSGTVLGVQPQHF

V: TRBV5-4
D: -
J: TRBJ1-2
size: -
DNA: TGTGCCAGCAGCTTGTCAGGGACCCCGGGAGGCTACACCTTC
CDR3: CASSLSGTPGGYTF

V: TRBV25-1
D: -
J: TRBJ2-1
size: -
DNA: TGTGCCAGCAGTCCCGCGGCAGGTGATGAGCAGTTCTTC
CDR3: CASSPAAGDEQFF

V: TRBV4-3
D: -
J: TRBJ1-5
size: few
DNA: TGCGCCAGCAGCCCATACTGGGGAGGACGGCAGCCCCAGCATTTT
CDR3: CASSPYWGGRQPQHF

V: TRBV3-1/TRBV3-2
D: -
J: TRBJ2-7
size: -
DNA: TGTGCCAGCAGCCAAGATCCCGGAGGACAACGCCCCCAGTACTTC
CDR3: CASSQDPGGQRPQYF

V: TRBV23-1
D: -
J: TRBJ2-2
size: few
DNA: TGCGCCAGCAGTCAAGCCCCCCGGGGCCTTAAAAAAAAGAACACCGGGGAGCTGTTTTTT
CDR3: CASSQAPRGLKKKNTGELFF

V: TRBV19
D: TRBD2
J: TRBJ2-7
size: -
DNA: TGTGCCAGTAGTACCATAGCGGGGCCACTGATCGAGCAGTACTTC
CDR3: CASSTIAGPLIEQYF

V: TRBV30
D: TRBD2
J: TRBJ2-3
size: -
DNA: TGTGCCTGGAGGCGGGGGGCAATCACAGATACGCAGTATTTT
CDR3: CAWRRGAITDTQYF

V: TRBV25-1
D: -
J: TRBJ2-7
size: -
DNA: TGTGCCAGCAGCGTCTTCTCATGGGGGACACTTAACGAGCAGTACTTC
CDR3: CASSVFSWGTLNEQYF

V: TRBV5-6
D: -
J: TRBJ1-5
size: -
DNA: TGTGCCAGCAGCTCTACAGGGTATCAGCCCCAGCATTTT
CDR3: CASSSTGYQPQHF

V: TRBV30
D: -
J: TRBJ2-5
size: -
DNA: TGTGCCTGGAGAGCGATGGAGACCCAGTACTTC
CDR3: CAWRAMETQYF

V: TRBV24-1
D: TRBD1
J: TRBJ2-3
size: -
DNA: TGTGCCACCAGTGATTCCCAAGACAGGGCTACAGATACGCAGTATTTT
CDR3: CATSDSQDRATDTQYF

V: TRBV10-3
D: -
J: TRBJ1-2
size: -
DNA: TGTGCCATCAGTGTTGCAACCTCCCGAAAAGCATATGGCTACACCTTC
CDR3: CAISVATSRKAYGYTF

V: TRBV3-1/TRBV3-2
D: TRBD2
J: TRBJ2-5
size: -
DNA: TGTGCCAGCAGCTTCATCAGCGGGGCCAAAGAGACCCAGTACTTC
CDR3: CASSFISGAKETQYF

V: TRBV5-1
D: TRBD1
J: TRBJ2-5
size: -
DNA: TGCGCCAGCAGCCAACCCCGGACAGGGAAGAGGGAGACCCAGTACTTC
CDR3: CASSQPRTGKRETQYF

V: TRBV6-2/TRBV6-3
D: TRBD1
J: TRBJ2-7
size: once
DNA: TGTGCCAGCAGTTACTCGAGGAACAGGGGGCGAGAGCAGTACTTC
CDR3: CASSYSRNRGREQYF

V: TRBV7-9
D: TRBD2
J: TRBJ2-3
size: -
DNA: TGTGCCAGCAGCTTAGGGACTAGCGGGGATACAGATACGCAGTATTTT
CDR3: CASSLGTSGDTDTQYF

V: TRBV30
D: TRBD2
J: TRBJ2-1
size: few
DNA: TGTGCCTGGTACCGGGAGGATAGTGAGCAGTTCTTC
CDR3: CAWYREDSEQFF

V: TRBV2
D: -
J: TRBJ1-2
size: -
DNA: TGTGCCAGCAGTGTTTACAGGCAAACTAACTATGGCTACACCTTC
CDR3: CASSVYRQTNYGYTF

V: TRBV7-9
D: -
J: TRBJ2-2
size: -
DNA: TGTGCCAGCAGCCCAGGGGAGACCGGGGAGCTGTTTTTT
CDR3: CASSPGETGELFF

V: TRBV4-3
D: -
J: TRBJ2-7
size: -
DNA: TGCGCCAGCAGCCAAGTGGCGGTGAGCTCCTACGAGCAGTACTTC
CDR3: CASSQVAVSSYEQYF

V: TRBV13
D: -
J: TRBJ2-7
size: -
DNA: TGTGCCAGCAGCTTATCCTCCGTCGAGGGCGAGCAGTACTTC
CDR3: CASSLSSVEGEQYF

V: TRBV18
D: TRBD2
J: TRBJ2-5
size: -
DNA: TGTGCCAGCACTACTAGCGGGGCCCAAGAGACCCAGTACTTC
CDR3: CASTTSGAQETQYF

V: TRBV6-5
D: TRBD1
J: TRBJ2-7
size: -
DNA: TGTGCCAGCAGTTACGGGGACAGTACCTACGAGCAGTACTTC
CDR3: CASSYGDSTYEQYF

V: TRBV4-1
D: -
J: TRBJ2-7
size: once
DNA: TGCGCCAGCAGCCAAGTGGTCTCGACAATCTACGAGCAGTACTTC
CDR3: CASSQVVSTIYEQYF

V: TRBV4-3
D: TRBD1
J: TRBJ2-7
size: -
DNA: TGCGCCAGCAGCCAAGGCGCCGGGACAGTTTACGAGCAGTACTTC
CDR3: CASSQGAGTVYEQYF

V: TRBV20-1
D: -
J: TRBJ2-3
size: -
DNA: TGCAGCTTGGACAAAGATACGCAGTATTTT
CDR3: CSLDKDTQYF

V: TRBV7-8
D: -
J: TRBJ2-1
size: -
DNA: TGTGCCAGCAGCTCTTATACCTCAGCCGGGATCCTGGGGGATGAGCAGTTCTTC
CDR3: CASSSYTSAGILGDEQFF

V: TRBV9
D: TRBD1
J: TRBJ2-5
size: -
DNA: TGTGCCAGCAGCGTACTAGGGCAGGGGGAAGAGACCCAGTACTTC
CDR3: CASSVLGQGEETQYF

V: TRBV4-3
D: -
J: TRBJ1-2
size: -
DNA: TGCGCCAGCAGCCAAGACTATGCCCCACCTGGCGCCCACTATGGCTACACCTTC
CDR3: CASSQDYAPPGAHYGYTF

V: TRBV11-2
D: TRBD1
J: TRBJ1-1
size: -
DNA: TGTGCCAGCAGCTTAGTCCAGGGGGCGCGCACTGAAGCTTTCTTT
CDR3: CASSLVQGARTEAFF

V: TRBV11-3
D: TRBD1
J: TRBJ2-3
size: -
DNA: TGTGCCAGCAGCATTGGGGACAGTCCTAGCACAGATACGCAGTATTTT
CDR3: CASSIGDSPSTDTQYF

V: TRBV15
D: -
J: TRBJ2-1
size: -
DNA: TGTGCCACCAGCAGAGATATGGGACCCCAATCGCAGTTCTTC
CDR3: CATSRDMGPQSQFF

V: TRBV4-1
D: TRBD1
J: TRBJ1-1
size: -
DNA: TGCGCCAGCAGCCCCTTACAGGGGATGAACACTGAAGCTTTCTTT
CDR3: CASSPLQGMNTEAFF

V: TRBV11-3
D: TRBD1
J: TRBJ2-7
size: once
DNA: TGTGCCAGCAGCTCGGGACAGGAGTACGAGCAGTACTTC
CDR3: CASSSGQEYEQYF

V: TRBV5-6
D: -
J: TRBJ2-7
size: -
DNA: TGTGCCAGCAGCTTGAGCTCCTACGAGCAGTACTTC
CDR3: CASSLSSYEQYF

V: TRBV9
D: -
J: TRBJ2-7
size: few
DNA: TGTGCCAGCAGCCCTGAGGGGCGGTACTACGAGCAGTACTTC
CDR3: CASSPEGRYYEQYF

V: TRBV10-1
D: -
J: TRBJ2-2
size: -
DNA: TGCGCCACTCAACCCTCTAGGGGGGTAGAGACCGGGGAGCTGTTTTTT
CDR3: CATQPSRGVETGELFF

V: TRBV5-4
D: TRBD1
J: TRBJ1-1
size: -
DNA: TGTGCCAGCAGCGACCAAACGACAGGGGGCACTGAAGCTTTCTTT
CDR3: CASSDQTTGGTEAFF

V: TRBV5-1
D: -
J: TRBJ2-1
size: -
DNA: TGCGCCAGCAGCTTTGGGGGAAATGAGCAGTTCTTC
CDR3: CASSFGGNEQFF

V: TRBV5-6
D: -
J: TRBJ2-3
size: -
DNA: TGTGCCAGCAGCTTGGCCGGGACTTACACAGATACGCAGTATTTT
CDR3: CASSLAGTYTDTQYF

V: TRBV5-6
D: -
J: TRBJ2-7
size: -
DNA: TGTGCCAGCAACTTGGGGGTCTACGAGCAGTACTTC
CDR3: CASNLGVYEQYF

V: TRBV18
D: -
J: TRBJ1-5
size: -
DNA: TGTGCCAGCTCTCAGGACGGAACTCGAGGCACCCAGCATTTT
CDR3: CASSQDGTRGTQHF

V: TRBV29-1
D: -
J: TRBJ2-3
size: -
DNA: TGCAGCGTTGTCGGGGGGCCCACAGATACGCAGTATTTT
CDR3: CSVVGGPTDTQYF

V: TRBV2
D: -
J: TRBJ2-1
size: -
DNA: TGTGCCAGCAGTGAAGAACAGAGCTCCTACAATGAGCAGTTCTTC
CDR3: CASSEEQSSYNEQFF

V: TRBV28
D: -
J: TRBJ2-2
size: -
DNA: TGTGCCAGCAGTCCTCAGGGGTACAGGGAGCTGTTTTTT
CDR3: CASSPQGYRELFF

V: TRBV24-1
D: -
J: TRBJ2-2
size: -
DNA: TGTGCCACCAGTGATTTGCGACAACTAGGACCTCGTAGCACCGGGGAGCTGTTTTTT
CDR3: CATSDLRQLGPRSTGELFF

V: TRBV18
D: -
J: TRBJ2-4
size: -
DNA: TGTGCCAGCTCACCGGGGGGCCCCGGTCAAAACATTCAGTACTTC
CDR3: CASSPGGPGQNIQYF

V: TRBV5-1
D: TRBD1
J: TRBJ2-2
size: -
DNA: TGCGCCAGCAGCTCCAGGGGGCCGGGGACCGGGGAGCTGTTTTTT
CDR3: CASSSRGPGTGELFF

V: TRBV5-5
D: -
J: TRBJ1-1
size: -
DNA: TGTGCCAGCAGCTTGGTGTTTGCGGGGGTAGCTTTCTTT
CDR3: CASSLVFAGVAFF

V: TRBV4-3
D: TRBD2
J: TRBJ2-1
size: -
DNA: TGCGCCAGCAGCCAAGAAGGACTAGCGGGGACCTACAATGAGCAGTTCTTC
CDR3: CASSQEGLAGTYNEQFF